A single T cell receptor beta chain is shown here with its context. The protocol was immunoSEQ multiplex PCR, while the TCRdb copy is restricted to in-frame clones and leaves out a portion. This repertoire shows 300,000 to 350,000 clones, 70% to 90% found once; its top ten account for around 4.5%. This sample was included in a study of blood T cell repertoires in COVID-19. Study-level background: Samples representing acute and convalescent COVID-19 were sourced from the United States, Italy and Spain.

Participants came from some 23 US areas, aged about 18 to 89 years. Germline CDR1 LNHDA, CDR2 SQIVND (reference sequence). Trimming at V came to 5 bases and at J to 5 bases, leaving 10 bases not matched to a gene. The CDR3 length is 16 residues. The sequencing input was PBMCs or T cells enriched from blood (not recorded which). The TCR originated in a woman aged 40 to 55 with acute COVID-19. The chain links TRBV19 to TRBJ1-5; 9 bases fit TRBD1. The CDR3, as DNA: TGTGCCAGTAGTCGGACCTTACAGGGGGCCGATCAGCCCCAGCATTTT. Protein sequence: CASSRTLQGADQPQHF.